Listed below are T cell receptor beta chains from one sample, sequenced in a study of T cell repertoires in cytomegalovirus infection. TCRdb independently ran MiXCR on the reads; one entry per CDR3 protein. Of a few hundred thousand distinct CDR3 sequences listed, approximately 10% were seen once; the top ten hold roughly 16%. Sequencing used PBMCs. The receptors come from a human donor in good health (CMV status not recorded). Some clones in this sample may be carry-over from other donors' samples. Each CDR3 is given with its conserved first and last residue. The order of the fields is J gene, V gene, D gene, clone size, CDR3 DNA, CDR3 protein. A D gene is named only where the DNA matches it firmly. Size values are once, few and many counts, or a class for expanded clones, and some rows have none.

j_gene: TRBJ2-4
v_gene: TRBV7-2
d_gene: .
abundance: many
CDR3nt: TGTGCCAGCAGCCAGTTAACCAAAAACATTCAGTACTTC
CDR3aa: CASSQLTKNIQYF

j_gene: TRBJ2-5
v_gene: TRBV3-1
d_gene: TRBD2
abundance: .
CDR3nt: TGTGCCAGCAGCCAAGTGGAGCGGGGGAGTGAGACCCAGTACTTC
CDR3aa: CASSQVERGSETQYF

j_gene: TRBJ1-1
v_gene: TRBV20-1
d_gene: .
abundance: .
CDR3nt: TGCAGTGCTACGACAGAGAACACTGAAGCTTTCTTT
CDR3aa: CSATTENTEAFF

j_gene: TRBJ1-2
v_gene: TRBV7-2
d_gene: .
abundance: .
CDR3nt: TGTGCCAGCAGCTTAGATTCGGGTCCGCGGGGCTACACCTTC
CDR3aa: CASSLDSGPRGYTF

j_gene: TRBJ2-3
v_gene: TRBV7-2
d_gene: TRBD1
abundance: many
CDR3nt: TGTGCCAGCAGCTATCGGGACAGGGTCACAGATACGCAGTATTTT
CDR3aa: CASSYRDRVTDTQYF

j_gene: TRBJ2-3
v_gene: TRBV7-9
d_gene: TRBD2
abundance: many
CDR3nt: TGTGCCAGCAGCTTAAGGACTAGCGGGAGTGCAGATACGCAGTATTTT
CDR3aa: CASSLRTSGSADTQYF

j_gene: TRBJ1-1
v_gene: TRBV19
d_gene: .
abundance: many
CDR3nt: TGTGCCAGTAGAAGACAGGCGACGAACACTGAAGCTTTCTTT
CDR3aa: CASRRQATNTEAFF

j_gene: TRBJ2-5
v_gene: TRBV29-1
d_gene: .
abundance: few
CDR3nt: TGCAGCGTTGAAAGAGAAGGAGAGACCCAGTACTTC
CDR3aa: CSVEREGETQYF

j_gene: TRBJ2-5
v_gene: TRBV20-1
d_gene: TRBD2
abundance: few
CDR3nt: TGCAGTGCCGCCACTAGCGGCTACCAAGAGACCCAGTACTTC
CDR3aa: CSAATSGYQETQYF

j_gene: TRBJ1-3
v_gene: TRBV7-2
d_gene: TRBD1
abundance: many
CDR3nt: TGTGCCAGCACCAACGACGGGACAGGGGCAACTGGAAACACCATATATTTT
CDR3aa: CASTNDGTGATGNTIYF

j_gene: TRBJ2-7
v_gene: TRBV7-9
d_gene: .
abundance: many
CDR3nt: TGTGCCAGCAGCTTAAGTCCGGACAGACCCTCCTACGAGCAGTACTTC
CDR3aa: CASSLSPDRPSYEQYF

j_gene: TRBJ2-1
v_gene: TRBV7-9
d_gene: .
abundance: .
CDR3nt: TGTGCCAGCAGCTTTGAAACCGGGAATGAGCAGTTCTTC
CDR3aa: CASSFETGNEQFF

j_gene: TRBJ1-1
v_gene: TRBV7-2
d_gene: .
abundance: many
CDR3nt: TGTGCCAGCAGCTTATACATGAACACTGAAGCTTTCTTT
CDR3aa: CASSLYMNTEAFF

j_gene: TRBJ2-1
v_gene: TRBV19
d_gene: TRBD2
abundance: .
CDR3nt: TGTGCCAGTATTGGGTTAGCGGGAGGGTCCTACAATGAGCAGTTCTTC
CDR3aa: CASIGLAGGSYNEQFF

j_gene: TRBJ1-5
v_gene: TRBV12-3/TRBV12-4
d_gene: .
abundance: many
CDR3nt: TGTGCCAGCAGTTTGTCGGCAGGGCTCCAGCCCCAGCATTTT
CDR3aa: CASSLSAGLQPQHF

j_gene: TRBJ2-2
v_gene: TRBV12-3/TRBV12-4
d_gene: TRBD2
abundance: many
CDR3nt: TGTGCCAGCAGTTCGCGGACTAGCGGGAGGACCGGGGAGCTGTTTTTT
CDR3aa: CASSSRTSGRTGELFF

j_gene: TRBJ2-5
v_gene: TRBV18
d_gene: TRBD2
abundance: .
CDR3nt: TGTGCCAGCTCACCACCCGTGGGAGGGCCATTGGAGACCCAGTACTTC
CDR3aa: CASSPPVGGPLETQYF

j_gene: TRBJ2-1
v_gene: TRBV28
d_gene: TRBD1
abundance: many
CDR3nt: TGTGCCAGCAGTTTCTACAGGGGGCCAAGCTCCTACAATGAGCAGTTCTTC
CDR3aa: CASSFYRGPSSYNEQFF

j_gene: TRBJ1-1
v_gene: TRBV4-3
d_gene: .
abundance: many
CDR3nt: TGCGCCACCCGAGGACAGCCGAACACTGAAGCTTTCTTT
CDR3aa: CATRGQPNTEAFF

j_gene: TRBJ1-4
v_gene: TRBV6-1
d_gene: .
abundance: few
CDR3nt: TGTGCCAGCAGTGGTCGGCCCAATGAAAAACTGTTTTTT
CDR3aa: CASSGRPNEKLFF

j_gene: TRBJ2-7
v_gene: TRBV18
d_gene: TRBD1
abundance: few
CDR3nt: TGTGCCAGCTCACCCCCTGGACAGGGGATCTACGAGCAGTACTTC
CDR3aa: CASSPPGQGIYEQYF

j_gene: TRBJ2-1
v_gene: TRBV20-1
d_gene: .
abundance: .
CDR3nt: TGCAGTGCTGAGACAGGACATTCCTACAATGAGCAGTTCTTC
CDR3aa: CSAETGHSYNEQFF

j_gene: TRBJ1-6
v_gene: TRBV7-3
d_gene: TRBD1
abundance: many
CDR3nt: TGTGCCAGCAGCGTCACAGGGGAGAAGGCCTCACCCCTCCACTTT
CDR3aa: CASSVTGEKASPLHF

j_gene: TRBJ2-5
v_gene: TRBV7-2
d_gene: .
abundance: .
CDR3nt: TGTGCCAGCAGCTTAGTGGGGCGGGTCTCAGAGACCCAGTACTTC
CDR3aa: CASSLVGRVSETQYF

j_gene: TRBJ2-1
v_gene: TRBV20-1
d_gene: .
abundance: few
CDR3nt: TGCAGTGCTAGAGGGCACCCTAGCGCACGCCCGGATGAGCAGTTCTTC
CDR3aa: CSARGHPSARPDEQFF

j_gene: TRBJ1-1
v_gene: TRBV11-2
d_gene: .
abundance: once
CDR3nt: TGTGCCAGCAGCTTACATTTGAACACTGAAGCTTTCTTT
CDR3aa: CASSLHLNTEAFF

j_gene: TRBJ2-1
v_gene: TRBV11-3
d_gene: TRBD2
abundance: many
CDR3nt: TGTGCCAGCAGCTTAGATTCGCTAGCGGGGAATGAGCAGTTCTTC
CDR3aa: CASSLDSLAGNEQFF

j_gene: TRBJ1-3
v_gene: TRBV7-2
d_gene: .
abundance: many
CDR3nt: TGTGCCAGCAGCCAAGGACCGTTAAAAGGAAACACCATATATTTT
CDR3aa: CASSQGPLKGNTIYF

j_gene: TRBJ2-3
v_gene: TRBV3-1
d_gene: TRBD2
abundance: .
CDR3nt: TGTGCCAGCAGCCCGACTAGCGGGTTACGCACAGATACGCAGTATTTT
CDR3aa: CASSPTSGLRTDTQYF

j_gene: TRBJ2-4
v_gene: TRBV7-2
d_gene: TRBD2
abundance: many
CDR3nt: TGTGCCAGCAGCGTGACTCCCCCGGGGGGTGCCAAAAACATTCAGTACTTC
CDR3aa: CASSVTPPGGAKNIQYF

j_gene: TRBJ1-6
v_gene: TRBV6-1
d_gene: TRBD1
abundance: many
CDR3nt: TGTGCCAGCAGTTCCCAGGGACAGGGCCTTAGCTCCTATAATTCACCCCTCCACTTT
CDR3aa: CASSSQGQGLSSYNSPLHF

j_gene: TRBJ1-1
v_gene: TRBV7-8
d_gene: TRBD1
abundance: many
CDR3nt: TGTGCCAGCAGCTTAACGGGACAGGGGATTGAAGCTTTCTTT
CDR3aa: CASSLTGQGIEAFF

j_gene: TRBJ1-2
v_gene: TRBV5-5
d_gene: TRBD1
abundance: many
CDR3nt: TGTGCCAGCAGCCCCGACGGGACAGGACAGGGCTACACCTTC
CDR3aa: CASSPDGTGQGYTF